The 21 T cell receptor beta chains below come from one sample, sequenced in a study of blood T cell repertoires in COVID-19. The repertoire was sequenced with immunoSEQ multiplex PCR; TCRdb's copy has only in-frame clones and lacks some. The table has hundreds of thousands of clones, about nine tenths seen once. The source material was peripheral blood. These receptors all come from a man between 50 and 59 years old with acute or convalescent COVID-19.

The CDR3: CSAIDSGGRADTQYF. CDR3 nucleotide sequence: TGCAGTGCTATTGACAGCGGGGGGCGGGCAGATACGCAGTATTTT. The genes are TRBV20-1 and TRBJ2-3, with 9 bases aligning to TRBD2. Germline V gene sequence: CDR1 DFQATT, CDR2 SNEGSKA (reference sequence). The length of the CDR3 is 15 residues. The ends lost 4 bases at V and 4 bases at J; junction bases unmatched: 9.

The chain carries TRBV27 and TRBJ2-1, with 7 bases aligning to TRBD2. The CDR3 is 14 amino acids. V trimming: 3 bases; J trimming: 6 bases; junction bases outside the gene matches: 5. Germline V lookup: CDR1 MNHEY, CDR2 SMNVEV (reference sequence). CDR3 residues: CASSFQASGNEQFF. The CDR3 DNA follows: TGTGCCAGCAGTTTTCAAGCTAGCGGCAATGAGCAGTTCTTC.

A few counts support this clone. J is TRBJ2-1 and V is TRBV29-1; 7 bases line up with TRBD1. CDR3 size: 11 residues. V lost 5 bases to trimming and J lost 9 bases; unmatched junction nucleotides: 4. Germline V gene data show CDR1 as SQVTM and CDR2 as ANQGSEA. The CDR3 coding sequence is TGCAGCGTTCCGGACAGGCCTGAGCAGTTCTTC. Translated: CSVPDRPEQFF.

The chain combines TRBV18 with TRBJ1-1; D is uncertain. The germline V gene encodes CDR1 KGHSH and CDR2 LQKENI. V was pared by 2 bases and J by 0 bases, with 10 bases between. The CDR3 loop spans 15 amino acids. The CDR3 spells CASSPEVVLNTEAFF. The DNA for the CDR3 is TGTGCCAGCTCACCAGAGGTAGTACTGAACACTGAAGCTTTCTTT.

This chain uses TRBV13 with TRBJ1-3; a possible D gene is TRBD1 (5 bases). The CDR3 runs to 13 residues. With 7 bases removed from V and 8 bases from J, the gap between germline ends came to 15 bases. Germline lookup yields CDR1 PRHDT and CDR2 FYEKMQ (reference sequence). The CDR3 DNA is TGTGCCAGCACCCCCCTAGGGGCGGACACCATATATTTT. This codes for CASTPLGADTIYF.

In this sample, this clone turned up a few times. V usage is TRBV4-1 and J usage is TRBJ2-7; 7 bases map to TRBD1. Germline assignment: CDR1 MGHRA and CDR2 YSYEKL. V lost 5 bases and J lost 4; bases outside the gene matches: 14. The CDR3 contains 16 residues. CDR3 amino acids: CASSSTPGGRQYEQYF. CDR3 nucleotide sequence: TGCGCCAGCAGCTCCACCCCAGGGGGTCGGCAGTACGAGCAGTACTTC.

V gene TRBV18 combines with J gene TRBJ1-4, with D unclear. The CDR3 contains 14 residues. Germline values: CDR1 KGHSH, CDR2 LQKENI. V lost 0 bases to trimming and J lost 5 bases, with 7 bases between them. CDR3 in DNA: TGTGCCAGCTCACCACCGGAACAGAATGAAAAACTGTTTTTT. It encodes CASSPPEQNEKLFF.

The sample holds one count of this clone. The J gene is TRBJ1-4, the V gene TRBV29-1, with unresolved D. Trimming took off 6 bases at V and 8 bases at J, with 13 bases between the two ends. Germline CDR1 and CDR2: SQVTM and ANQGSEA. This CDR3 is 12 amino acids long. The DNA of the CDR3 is TGCAGCGTCTTAACTCAGGAAGAAAAACTGTTTTTT. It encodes CSVLTQEEKLFF.

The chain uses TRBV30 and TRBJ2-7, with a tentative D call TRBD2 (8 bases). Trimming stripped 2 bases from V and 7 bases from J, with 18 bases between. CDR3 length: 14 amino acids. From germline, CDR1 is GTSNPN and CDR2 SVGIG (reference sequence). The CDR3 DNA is TGTGCCTGGAGTTCCACCGGGGGGGGACAGGAGCAGTACTTC. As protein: CAWSSTGGGQEQYF.

CDR3 sequence: CASSFSTRNTEAFF. DNA for the CDR3: TGTGCCAGCAGCTTTTCTACGCGAAACACTGAAGCTTTCTTT. The chain is built from TRBV7-6 and TRBJ1-1; D call uncertain. The CDR3 contains 14 residues. The V and J ends lost 3 bases and 2 bases respectively, with 10 bases between them. CDR1 and CDR2 (germline): SGHVS, FNYEAQ.

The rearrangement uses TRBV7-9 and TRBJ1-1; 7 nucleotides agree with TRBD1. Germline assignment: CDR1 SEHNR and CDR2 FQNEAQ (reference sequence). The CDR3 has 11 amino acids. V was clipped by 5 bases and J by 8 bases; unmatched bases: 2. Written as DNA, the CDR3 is TGTGCCAGCAGCCCGGGACAGGAAGCTTTCTTT. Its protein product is CASSPGQEAFF. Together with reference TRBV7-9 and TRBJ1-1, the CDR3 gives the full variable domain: DTGVSQNPRHKITKRGQNVTFRCDPISEHNRLYWYRQTLGQGPEFLTYFQNEAQLEKSRLLSDRFSAERPKGSFSTLEIQRTEQGDSAMYLCASSPGQEAFFGQGTRLTVV.

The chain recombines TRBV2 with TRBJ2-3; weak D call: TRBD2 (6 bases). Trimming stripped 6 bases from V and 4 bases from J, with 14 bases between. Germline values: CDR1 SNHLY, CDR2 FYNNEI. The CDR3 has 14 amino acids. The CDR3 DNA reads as TGTGCCAGCAGACCGAGACTAGGCGCAGATACGCAGTATTTT. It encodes CASRPRLGADTQYF.

CDR3 DNA sequence: TGCAGCGGCAGGGACAGAAGCTCCTACAATGAGCAGTTCTTC. Translation: CSGRDRSSYNEQFF. The chain carries TRBV29-1 and TRBJ2-1; TRBD1 matches at 7 bases. CDR1 SQVTM and CDR2 ANQGSEA come from the germline V gene. Trimming removed 7 bases from V and 0 bases from J; junction bases left unmatched: 6. The CDR3 contains 14 residues.

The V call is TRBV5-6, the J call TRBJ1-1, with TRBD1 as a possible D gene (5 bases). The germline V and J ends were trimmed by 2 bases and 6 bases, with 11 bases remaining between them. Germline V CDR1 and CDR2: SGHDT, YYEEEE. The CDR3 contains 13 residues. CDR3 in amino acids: CASSLVGAAEAFF. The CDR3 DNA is TGTGCCAGCAGCTTAGTAGGGGCGGCTGAAGCTTTCTTT.

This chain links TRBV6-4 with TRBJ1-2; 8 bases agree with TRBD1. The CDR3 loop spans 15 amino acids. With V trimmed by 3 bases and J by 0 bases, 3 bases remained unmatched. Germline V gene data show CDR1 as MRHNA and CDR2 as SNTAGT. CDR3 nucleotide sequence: TGTGCCAGCAGTGAACAGGGGGAAGCTAACTATGGCTACACCTTC. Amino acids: CASSEQGEANYGYTF.

This CDR3 is CASSPRGSGANVLTF. The CDR3 DNA reads as TGCGCCAGCAGCCCGCGGGGCTCCGGGGCCAACGTCCTGACTTTC. The V gene is TRBV5-1, the J gene TRBJ2-6; TRBD2 is a possible D gene (6 bases). This CDR3 region has 15 residues. Germline V CDR1 and CDR2: SGHRS, YFSETQ. Trimming removed 4 bases at V and 4 bases at J, with 12 bases between.

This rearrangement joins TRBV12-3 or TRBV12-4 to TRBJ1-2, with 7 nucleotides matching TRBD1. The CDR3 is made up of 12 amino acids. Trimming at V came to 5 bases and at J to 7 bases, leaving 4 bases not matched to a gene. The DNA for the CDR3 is TGTGCCAGCAGTACCGACAGGGCTGGCTACACCTTC. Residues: CASSTDRAGYTF.

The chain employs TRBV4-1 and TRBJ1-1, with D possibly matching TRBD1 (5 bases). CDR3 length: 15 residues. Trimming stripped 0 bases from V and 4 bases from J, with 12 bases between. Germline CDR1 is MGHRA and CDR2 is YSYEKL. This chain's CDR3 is CASSQEGQGLTEAFF. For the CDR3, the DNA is TGCGCCAGCAGCCAAGAGGGGCAGGGCCTCACTGAAGCTTTCTTT.

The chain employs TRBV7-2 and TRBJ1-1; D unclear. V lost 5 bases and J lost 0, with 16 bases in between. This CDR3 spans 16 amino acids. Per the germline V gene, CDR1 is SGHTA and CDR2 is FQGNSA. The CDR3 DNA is TGTGCCAGCAGCCCCCGGGGAGGGCCCATGAACACTGAAGCTTTCTTT. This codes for CASSPRGGPMNTEAFF.

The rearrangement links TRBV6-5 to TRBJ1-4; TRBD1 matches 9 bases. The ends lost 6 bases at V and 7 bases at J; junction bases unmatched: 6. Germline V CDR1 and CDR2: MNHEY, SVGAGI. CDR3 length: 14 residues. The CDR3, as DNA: TGTGCCAGCAGACTACAGGGGGCCGGTGAAAAACTGTTTTTT. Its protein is CASRLQGAGEKLFF.

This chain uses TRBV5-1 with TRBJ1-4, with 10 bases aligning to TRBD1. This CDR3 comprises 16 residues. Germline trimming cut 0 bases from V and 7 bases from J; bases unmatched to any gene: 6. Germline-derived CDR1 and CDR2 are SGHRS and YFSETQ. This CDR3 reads CASSLAPTGGREKLFF. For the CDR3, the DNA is TGCGCCAGCAGCTTGGCGCCGACAGGGGGCCGTGAAAAACTGTTTTTT.